Below, 32 T cell receptor beta chains from the same sample are listed, as sequenced in a study of cytomegalovirus exposure and HLA in healthy donors. The PCR employed 60 Vbeta primers together with 13 Jbeta primers. Profiling relied on immunoSEQ multiplex PCR, and the TCRdb table lists in-frame clones only, not all of them. This table holds 55,000 to 65,000 clones, roughly 83% found once. The sequencing sample was made of PBMCs. The origin of the receptors is a human donor in good health.

As for this clone: Germline and junction disagree at one end, which may indicate a read error. This chain links TRBV7-7 with TRBJ2-7, with D perhaps TRBD2 (7 bases). Germline CDR1 reads SSHAT; CDR2 reads FNYEAQ (reference sequence). This CDR3 comprises 18 residues. The CDR3 reads CASSPRLGRLGGVYEQYF. The CDR3 bases are TGTGCTAGCAGCCCAAGGCTTGGAAGGCTAGGGGGGGTCTACGAGCAGTACTTC. Full variable domain (missing parts from reference TRBV7-7 and TRBJ2-7): GAGVSQSPRYKVTKRGQDVTLRCDPISSHATLYWYQQALGQGPEFLTYFNYEAQPDKSGLPSDRFSAERPEGSISTLTIQRTEQRDSAMYRCASSPRLGRLGGVYEQYFGPGTRLTVT.

The CDR3 bases are TGTGCCAGTAGTGACTGGACTCGTAATTCACCCCTCCACTTT. This translates into CASSDWTRNSPLHF. The V call is TRBV19, the J call TRBJ1-6, with D hard to call. The CDR3 spans 14 residues. Trimming cost V 5 bases and J 6 bases, with 11 bases left between them. Germline V gene lookup returns CDR1 LNHDA and CDR2 SQIVND (reference sequence).

The chain links TRBV20-1 to TRBJ1-1; D is uncertain. The CDR3 loop spans 11 amino acids. Germline V CDR1 and CDR2: DFQATT, SNEGSKA (reference sequence). V was cut by 1 base and J by 11 bases, with 11 bases left in between. The CDR3 region has the DNA TGCAGTGCTAGAGTGGGCGGCGGGGCTTTCTTT. It translates to CSARVGGGAFF.

This clone was detected a few times. The chain combines TRBV19 with TRBJ1-2; the D is unclear. V lost 5 bases and J lost 2, with 15 bases in between. The CDR3 totals 15 residues. Germline-derived CDR1 and CDR2 are LNHDA and SQIVND (reference sequence). CDR3 nucleotide sequence: TGTGCCAGTAGTTCCCGAGCTGATCTCAACTATGGCTACACCTTC. Its translation is CASSSRADLNYGYTF.

The V gene is TRBV4-1, the J gene TRBJ2-1; the match to TRBD1 covers 8 bases. The CDR3 runs to 18 residues. Trimming cost V 1 base and J 0 bases; bases outside gene matches: 8. Per germline, CDR1 MGHRA and CDR2 YSYEKL. The CDR3 region is CASSQGTGRQSSYNEQFF. As DNA, the CDR3 is TGCGCCAGCAGCCAAGGGACAGGGCGTCAGAGCTCCTACAATGAGCAGTTCTTC.

The chain is built from TRBV5-4 and TRBJ2-3; 9 nucleotides align to TRBD1. This CDR3 has 13 amino acids. The germline V gene encodes CDR1 SGHNT and CDR2 YYREEE (reference sequence). V trimming: 4 bases; J trimming: 3 bases; junction bases outside the gene matches: 0. CDR3 residues: CASSGQGTDTQYF. CDR3 coding DNA: TGTGCCAGCAGCGGACAGGGGACAGATACGCAGTATTTT.

The chain employs TRBV11-3 and TRBJ2-1; 8 bases line up with TRBD1. This CDR3 has 15 residues. Trimming took 5 bases from V and 6 from J; bases not matched to a gene: 9. Germline V gives CDR1 SGHNT, CDR2 YENEEA. CDR3: CASSLRTGNLNEQFF. The CDR3 nucleotides read TGTGCCAGCAGCCTACGGACAGGGAACCTCAATGAGCAGTTCTTC.

The chain combines TRBV4-2 with TRBJ2-3, with 10 bases that match TRBD2. Trimming at V came to 2 bases and at J to 6 bases, leaving 2 bases not matched to a gene. Germline V gene sequence: CDR1 LGHNA, CDR2 YNFKEQ. The CDR3 contains 14 residues. DNA of the CDR3: TGTGCCAGCAGCCAATTACTAGCGGGGGATACGCAGTATTTT. This sequence encodes CASSQLLAGDTQYF.

The chain has TRBV19 and TRBJ2-7; D gene unclear. This CDR3 has 16 residues. Germline values: CDR1 LNHDA, CDR2 SQIVND (reference sequence). V was trimmed by 1 base and J by 3 bases, leaving 16 bases between them. In DNA form, the CDR3 reads TGTGCCAGTAGTATAGGAGGAACGGTGCCTCTCTACGAGCAGTACTTC. Translated: CASSIGGTVPLYEQYF.

The chain uses TRBV9 and TRBJ2-5; D might be TRBD2 (7 bases). CDR1 and CDR2 from the germline V gene are SGDLS and YYNGEE. The CDR3 has 14 amino acids. Between the trimmed V and J ends, which lost 3 bases and 4 bases, there was a span of 13 bases. The CDR3 nucleotides read TGTGCCAGCAGCGCGTCCGGGGGGCGAGAGACCCAGTACTTC. This gives the protein CASSASGGRETQYF.

This clone was seen once. The genes are TRBV4-3 and TRBJ2-4; D might be TRBD1 (6 bases). The CDR3 is 16 amino acids. V was pared by 0 bases and J by 6 bases, with 15 bases between. Looked up from germline, CDR1 is LGHNA and CDR2 is YSLEER. CDR3 region: CASSQDWGQGRNIQYF. As DNA, the CDR3 is TGCGCCAGCAGCCAAGATTGGGGGCAGGGGCGAAACATTCAGTACTTC.

The chain employs TRBV6-1 and TRBJ1-3, with TRBD1 as a possible D gene (5 bases). Per germline, CDR1 MNHNS and CDR2 SASEGT. Trimming left V 7 bases short and J 0 bases short, with 13 bases between. CDR3 length equals 15 residues. CDR3 protein: CASNMDTTSGNTIYF. The CDR3 DNA is TGTGCCAGCAACATGGACACGACCTCTGGAAACACCATATATTTT.

This clone was counted only a few times. CDR3 sequence reads: CASSEPAGTGGEKLFF. DNA of the CDR3: TGTGCCAGCAGTGAGCCGGCCGGGACAGGGGGTGAAAAACTGTTTTTT. The J gene is TRBJ1-4, the V gene TRBV6-1; 11 nucleotides align to TRBD1. Germline-derived CDR1 and CDR2 are MNHNS and SASEGT. V lost 3 bases, J lost 7 bases, and 7 bases stayed unmatched. CDR3 length: 16 amino acids.

A single count supports this clone. The rearrangement links TRBV10-1 to TRBJ2-2, with D hard to call. The CDR3 has 12 residues. V was trimmed by 5 bases and J by 7 bases, leaving 8 bases between them. Germline CDR1 is WNHNN and CDR2 is SYGVQD (reference sequence). Here the CDR3 DNA reads TGCGCCAGCAGTCCCAGGCACGGGGAGCTGTTTTTT. Translated, it gives CASSPRHGELFF.

In this sample, this clone turned up a few times. This sequence joins TRBV28 and TRBJ2-1, with TRBD2 matching over 10 bases. V was pared by 0 bases and J by 6 bases, with 8 bases of the junction left unmatched. The CDR3 spans 17 residues. The germline V gene encodes CDR1 MDHEN and CDR2 SYDVKM. CDR3 loop: CASSLWGSGGAVNEQFF. The CDR3 region has the DNA TGTGCCAGCAGTTTATGGGGGAGCGGGGGGGCGGTCAATGAGCAGTTCTTC.

This clone occurred once. The chain joins TRBV9 to TRBJ1-2; unclear D gene. Trimming shortened V by 3 bases and J by 4 bases, and 13 bases separated the two germline ends. The CDR3 runs to 14 residues. Germline-derived CDR1 and CDR2 are SGDLS and YYNGEE. The CDR3 is CASSATVAPYGYTF. The CDR3 DNA sequence: TGTGCCAGCAGCGCCACAGTGGCCCCCTATGGCTACACCTTC.

This chain connects TRBV9 to TRBJ2-7, with a tentative D call TRBD2 (5 bases). This CDR3 contains 15 residues. Per germline, CDR1 SGDLS and CDR2 YYNGEE. Trimming took off 4 bases at V and 6 bases at J, with 20 bases between the two ends. The CDR3 DNA sequence: TGTGCCAGCAGCCCCTCCCCGGGGATCCCCTGCGAGCAGTACTTC. As protein: CASSPSPGIPCEQYF.

This rearrangement joins TRBV25-1 to TRBJ1-6; possible D gene TRBD1, 5 bases. Per germline, CDR1 MGHDK and CDR2 SYGVNS. The V gene lost 0 bases and the J gene lost 0 bases, with 6 bases spanning the gap. This CDR3 is built from 16 residues. The CDR3: CASSEYQGSYNSPLHF. The CDR3 bases are TGTGCCAGCAGTGAATATCAGGGCTCCTATAATTCACCCCTCCACTTT.

The rearrangement uses TRBV27 and TRBJ1-6, with D uncertain. Germline V gene sequence: CDR1 MNHEY, CDR2 SMNVEV (reference sequence). CDR3 length: 16 residues. Trimming shortened V by 1 base and J by 0 bases, and 7 bases separated the two germline ends. The CDR3 spells CASSLYRGSYNSPLHF. The CDR3 DNA is TGTGCCAGCAGTTTATATCGGGGCTCCTATAATTCACCCCTCCACTTT.

The rearrangement links TRBV2 to TRBJ1-5; D is uncertain. Germline lookup yields CDR1 SNHLY and CDR2 FYNNEI. The V end lost 3 bases, the J end lost 4 bases, and 19 bases lay between the germline ends. This CDR3 has 17 amino acids. The CDR3: CASSDFAIGGVNQPQHF. For the CDR3, the DNA is TGTGCCAGCAGTGACTTCGCCATTGGCGGCGTTAATCAGCCCCAGCATTTT. Combining the CDR3 with reference TRBV2 and TRBJ1-5 gives the whole variable domain EPEVTQTPSHQVTQMGQEVILRCVPISNHLYFYWYRQILGQKVEFLVSFYNNEISEKSEIFDDQFSVERPDGSNFTLKIRSTKLEDSAMYFCASSDFAIGGVNQPQHFGDGTRLSIL.

The rearrangement joins TRBV5-6 to TRBJ1-2; 8 bases map to TRBD1. This CDR3 contains 15 residues. Germline CDR1 is SGHDT and CDR2 is YYEEEE. Trimming cost V 7 bases and J 4 bases; bases outside gene matches: 12. Here the CDR3 reads CASSTAGTGSYGYTF. CDR3 bases: TGTGCCAGCTCCACCGCGGGGACAGGTAGCTATGGCTACACCTTC.

The genes are TRBV9 and TRBJ1-1; TRBD1 might be the D (6 bases). With 4 bases removed from V and 1 base from J, the gap between germline ends came to 11 bases. Germline V gene sequence: CDR1 SGDLS, CDR2 YYNGEE. This CDR3 contains 14 residues. CDR3 protein: CASSPQGSNTEAFF. The CDR3 DNA follows: TGTGCCAGCAGCCCACAGGGTTCGAACACTGAAGCTTTCTTT.

V usage is TRBV10-3 and J usage is TRBJ1-2; possibly TRBD1 for D (6 bases). CDR1 and CDR2 from the germline V gene are ENHRY and SYGVKD. The CDR3 is 17 amino acids. V lost 2 bases and J lost 1, with 17 bases in between. The CDR3: CAISEVPQGPVNYGYTF. The CDR3 DNA follows: TGTGCCATCAGTGAGGTCCCTCAGGGGCCGGTTAACTATGGCTACACCTTC.

The chain is built from TRBV5-4 and TRBJ1-4, with D unresolved. V was clipped by 4 bases and J by 7 bases, with 11 bases between them. The CDR3 covers 13 residues. The V gene's germline CDR1 is SGHNT and CDR2 YYREEE (reference sequence). DNA of the CDR3: TGTGCCAGCAGCAAGGACGGGATTGAAAAACTGTTTTTT. Translated: CASSKDGIEKLFF.

This chain joins TRBV2 and TRBJ1-4, with TRBD1 as a possible D gene (6 bases). CDR3 length: 16 residues. V was trimmed by 7 bases and J by 7 bases, leaving 22 bases between them. CDR1 and CDR2 (germline): SNHLY, FYNNEI. CDR3 in DNA: TGTGCCAGCACCTTAGCCAGGGGCGGAATGCGTGAAAAACTGTTTTTT. Translated: CASTLARGGMREKLFF.

The rearrangement uses TRBV5-1 and TRBJ2-2, with 12 bases that match TRBD2. This CDR3 has 17 amino acids. CDR1 and CDR2 from the germline V gene are SGHRS and YFSETQ. J gave up 5 bases and V 2 bases, and 7 bases lay outside the gene matches. As DNA, the CDR3 is TGCGCCAGCAGCTTTCCAGCTAGCGGGGGGGCTACCGGGGAGCTGTTTTTT. Its protein product is CASSFPASGGATGELFF.

The CDR3 DNA follows: TGTGCCAGCTCACCACCGAGTCTTCGGGGTGCGAACACCGGGGAGCTGTTTTTT. Its protein is CASSPPSLRGANTGELFF. J is TRBJ2-2 and V is TRBV18, with D maybe TRBD2 (5 bases). The CDR3 length is 18 residues. The V end lost 0 bases, the J end lost 0 bases, and 14 bases lay between the germline ends. The germline CDR1 and CDR2 sequences are KGHSH and LQKENI.

The rearrangement links TRBV27 to TRBJ1-1; D is ambiguous. CDR3 length equals 15 residues. Deletions cut 2 bases from V and 6 bases from J, with 16 bases between. Germline CDR1 is MNHEY and CDR2 is SMNVEV (reference sequence). CDR3 DNA: TGTGCCAGCAGTTTAGGTCCAAGTTGGAGCCCTGAAGCTTTCTTT. Amino acids: CASSLGPSWSPEAFF.

The rearrangement uses TRBV19 and TRBJ2-7, with D unclear. V shed 7 bases and J shed 4 bases, with 14 bases lying between them. The germline gives CDR1 LNHDA, CDR2 SQIVND (reference sequence). CDR3 length: 13 residues. The CDR3 DNA is TGTGCCAGTAAGGTGGGCCTAAGGTACGAGCAGTACTTC. It specifies CASKVGLRYEQYF. Full variable domain (remainder filled in from reference TRBV19 and TRBJ2-7): DGGITQSPKYLFRKEGQNVTLSCEQNLNHDAMYWYRQDPGQGLRLIYYSQIVNDFQKGDIAEGYSVSREKKESFPLTVTSAQKNPTAFYLCASKVGLRYEQYFGPGTRLTVT.

The rearrangement uses TRBV7-3 and TRBJ2-1; D gene ambiguous. This CDR3 region has 15 residues. Per the germline V gene, CDR1 is SGHTA and CDR2 is FQGTGA. V was shortened by 5 bases and J by 0 bases, with 11 bases between the two germline ends. CDR3 sequence: CASSHGDVSYNEQFF. CDR3 bases: TGTGCCAGCAGCCACGGAGACGTCTCCTACAATGAGCAGTTCTTC.

The chain combines TRBV29-1 with TRBJ2-3; 7 positions match TRBD2. V lost 4 bases and J lost 4; bases outside the gene matches: 8. Germline-derived CDR1 and CDR2 are SQVTM and ANQGSEA. This CDR3 is 14 amino acids long. Written as DNA, the CDR3 is TGCAGCGTTGTCGGAGGGAGGGACGCAGATACGCAGTATTTT. Encoded protein: CSVVGGRDADTQYF.

The chain combines TRBV7-8 with TRBJ2-5; possibly TRBD1 for D (6 bases). This CDR3 is built from 13 residues. V lost 4 bases and J 5 bases, leaving 11 bases between the germline ends. Germline CDR1 and CDR2: SGHVS and FQNEAQ. The CDR3 protein is CASSYGQGETQYF. The CDR3, as DNA: TGTGCCAGCAGCTATGGGCAGGGGGAGACCCAGTACTTC.